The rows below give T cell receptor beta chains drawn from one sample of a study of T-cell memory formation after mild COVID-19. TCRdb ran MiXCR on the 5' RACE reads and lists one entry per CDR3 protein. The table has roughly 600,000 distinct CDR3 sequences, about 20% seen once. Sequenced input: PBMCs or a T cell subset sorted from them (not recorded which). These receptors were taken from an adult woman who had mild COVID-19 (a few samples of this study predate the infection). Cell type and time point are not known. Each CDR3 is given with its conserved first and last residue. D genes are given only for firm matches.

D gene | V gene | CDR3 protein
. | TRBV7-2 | CASSATVEEDEQYF
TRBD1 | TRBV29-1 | CSLSTGTYNEQFF
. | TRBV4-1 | CASSHGDLRSNEQFF
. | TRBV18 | CASSPPVGTPYGYTF
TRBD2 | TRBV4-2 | CASSPETSASPGELFF
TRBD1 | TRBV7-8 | CASSLASGGQTYGYTF
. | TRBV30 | CAWSGRSYEQYF
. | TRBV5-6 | CASSLAVPGTEAFF
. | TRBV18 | CASNLGTSSYEQYF
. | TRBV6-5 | CASSWGGDTQYF
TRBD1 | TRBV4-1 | CASSQYWTGTGEETQYF
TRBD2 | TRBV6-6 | CASSSSGRASTDTQYF
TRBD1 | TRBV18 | CASSPDRREQYF
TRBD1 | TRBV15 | CATSRIQGAVYEQYF
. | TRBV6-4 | CASSDSKQNTGELFF
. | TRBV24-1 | CATSQGGSYTEQFF
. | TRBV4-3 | CASSQVYRVKQPQHF